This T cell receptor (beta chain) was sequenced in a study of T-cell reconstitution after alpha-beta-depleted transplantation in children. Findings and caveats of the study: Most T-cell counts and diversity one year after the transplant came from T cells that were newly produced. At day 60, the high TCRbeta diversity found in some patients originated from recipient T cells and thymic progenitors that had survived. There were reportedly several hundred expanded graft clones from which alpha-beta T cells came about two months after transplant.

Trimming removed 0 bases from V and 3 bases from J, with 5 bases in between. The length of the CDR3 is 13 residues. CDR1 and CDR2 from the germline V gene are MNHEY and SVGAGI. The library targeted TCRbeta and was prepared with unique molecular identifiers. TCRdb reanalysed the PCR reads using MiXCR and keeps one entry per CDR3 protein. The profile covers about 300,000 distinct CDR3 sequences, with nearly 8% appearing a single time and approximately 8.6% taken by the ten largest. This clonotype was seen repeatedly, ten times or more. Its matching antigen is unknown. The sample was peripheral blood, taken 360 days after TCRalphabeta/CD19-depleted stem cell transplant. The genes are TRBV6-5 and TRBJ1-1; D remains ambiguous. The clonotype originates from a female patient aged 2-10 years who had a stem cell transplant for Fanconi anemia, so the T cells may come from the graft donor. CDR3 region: CASSYSGYTEAFF. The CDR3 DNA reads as TGTGCCAGCAGTTACTCAGGGTACACTGAAGCTTTCTTT.